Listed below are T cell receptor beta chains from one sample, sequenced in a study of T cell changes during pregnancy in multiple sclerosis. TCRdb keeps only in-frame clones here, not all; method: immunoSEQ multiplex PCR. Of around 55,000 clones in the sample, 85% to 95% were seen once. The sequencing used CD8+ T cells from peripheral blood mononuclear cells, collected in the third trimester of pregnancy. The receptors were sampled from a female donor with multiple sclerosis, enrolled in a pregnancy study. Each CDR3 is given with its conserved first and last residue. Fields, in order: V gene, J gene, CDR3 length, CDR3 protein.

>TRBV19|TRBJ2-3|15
CASSIPGTGLNTQYF
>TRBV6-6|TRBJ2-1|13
CASGLSSYNEQFF
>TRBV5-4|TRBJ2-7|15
CASSGGTSGTYEQYF
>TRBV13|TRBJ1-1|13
CASSLRGGTEAFF
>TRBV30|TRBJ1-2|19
CAWSVRWQGPRGGNYGYTF
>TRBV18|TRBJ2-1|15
CASSPRTAPWREQFF
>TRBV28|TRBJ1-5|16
CASSFFTDRFSQPQHF
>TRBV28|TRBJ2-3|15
CASSFGQINTDTQYF
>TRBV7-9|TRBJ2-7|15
CASSSPPRGAYEQYF
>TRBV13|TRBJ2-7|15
CASSPGTSSSYEQYF
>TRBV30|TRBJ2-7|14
CAWKGTSLLDEQYF
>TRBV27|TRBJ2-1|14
CASSLDRGSNEQFF
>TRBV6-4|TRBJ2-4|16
CASSDIVFLAKNIQYF
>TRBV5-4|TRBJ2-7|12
CASSRGGYEQYF
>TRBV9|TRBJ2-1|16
CASSGTYPSSYNEQFF
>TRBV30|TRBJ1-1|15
CAWSPDRSWDTEAFF
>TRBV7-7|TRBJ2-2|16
CASSPLAPSSTGELFF
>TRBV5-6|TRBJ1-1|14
CASSSGEGGTEAFF
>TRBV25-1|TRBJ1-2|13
CASKDTLNYGYTF
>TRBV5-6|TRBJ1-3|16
CASSFRDRVRGNTIYF
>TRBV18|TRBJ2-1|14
CASSPPTNQVEQFF
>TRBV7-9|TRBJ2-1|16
CASSSPASGSGGEQFF
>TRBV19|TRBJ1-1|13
CASSIGRGTEAFF
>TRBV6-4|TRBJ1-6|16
CASSEKGTGQNSPLHF
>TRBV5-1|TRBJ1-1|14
CASSLGQQNTEAFF
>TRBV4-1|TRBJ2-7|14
CASSSPGGTYEQYF
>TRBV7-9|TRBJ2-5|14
CASSLWGPQETQYF
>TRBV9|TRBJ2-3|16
CASSDPSGVNTDTQYF
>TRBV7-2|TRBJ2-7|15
CASSLEVAGTYEQYF
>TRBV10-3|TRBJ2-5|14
CAVTSGRGSETQYF
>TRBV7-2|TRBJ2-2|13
CASTTAIAGELFF
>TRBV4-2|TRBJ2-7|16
CASSQETPWERNEQYF
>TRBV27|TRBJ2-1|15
CASSLWRGSYNEQFF
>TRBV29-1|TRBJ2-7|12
CSVKGLSYEQYF
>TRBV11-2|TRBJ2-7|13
CASSLGQTYEQYF
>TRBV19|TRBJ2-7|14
CASSNYKGTYEQYF
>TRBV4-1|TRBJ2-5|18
CASSRIMNAFRDGETQYF
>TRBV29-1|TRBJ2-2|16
CSVEGVARGNTGELFF
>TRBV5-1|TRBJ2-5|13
CASSFAGVMEQYF
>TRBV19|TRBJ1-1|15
CASSMGTGAITEAFF
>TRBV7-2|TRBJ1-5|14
CASRVGQVNQPQHF
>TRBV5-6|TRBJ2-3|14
CASSFLAEGDTQYF
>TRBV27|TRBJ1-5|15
CASSSGGGQIQPQHF
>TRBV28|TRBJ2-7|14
CASSSIASGYEQYF
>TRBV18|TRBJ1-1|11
CASSQQPEAFF